The 17 T cell receptor beta chains presented below share a single source sample, sequenced in a study of blood T cell repertoires in COVID-19. Repertoires were generated with immunoSEQ multiplex PCR, while TCRdb's copy carries only in-frame clones and drops some. The sample comprises 150,000 to 200,000 clones, 82% of which are singletons, and 7% rests with the top ten. The sample comprised peripheral blood. All receptors come from a woman between 40 and 50 years old with COVID-19, enrolled during active disease.

The CDR3 DNA reads TGTGCCAGCAGTTTATTAACAGGGGGCTGGGCTTTCTTT. It translates to CASSLLTGGWAFF. The V gene is TRBV28, the J gene TRBJ1-1; 9 nucleotides agree with TRBD1. Germline CDR1 and CDR2: MDHEN and SYDVKM. The length of the CDR3 is 13 residues. V shed 1 base, J shed 11 bases, and the junction held 5 bases outside the gene matches.

Regarding this clone: An end of the junction differs from the germline gene, which may be a read error. The chain is built from TRBV5-1 and TRBJ2-6; the match to TRBD1 covers 12 bases. The CDR3 spans 17 residues. Germline values: CDR1 SGHRS, CDR2 YFSETQ. The CDR3 sequence is CASSLGQGAPGANVLTF. CDR3 nucleotide sequence: TGCGCCAGCAGTTTGGGACAGGGGGCGCCCGGGGCCAACGTCCTGACTTTC.

The chain joins TRBV6-2 or TRBV6-3 to TRBJ2-1; D perhaps matches TRBD2 (6 bases). Per the germline V gene, CDR1 is MNHEY and CDR2 is SVGEGT. V lost 6 bases, J lost 4 bases, and 16 bases lay in between. The CDR3 spans 15 residues. DNA of the CDR3: TGTGCCAGCAGCCGGGCGGGACTTGGATACAATGAGCAGTTCTTC. Translating gives CASSRAGLGYNEQFF.

The rearrangement joins TRBV10-1 to TRBJ1-1; 9 bases are shared with TRBD1. V trimming: 9 bases; J trimming: 8 bases; junction bases outside the gene matches: 7. Looked up from germline, CDR1 is WNHNN and CDR2 is SYGVQD (reference sequence). The CDR3 contains 12 residues. CDR3 in DNA: TGCGCCAGTGGGGACAGGGAAGAAGAAGCTTTCTTT. This encodes CASGDREEEAFF.

This clone was counted between two and nine times. The J gene is TRBJ1-1, the V gene TRBV6-1; unclear D gene. Looked up from germline, CDR1 is MNHNS and CDR2 is SASEGT. V was cut by 3 bases and J by 0 bases, with 5 bases left in between. The CDR3 runs to 13 residues. CDR3: CASSDNMNTEAFF. Here the CDR3 DNA reads TGTGCCAGCAGTGACAACATGAACACTGAAGCTTTCTTT.

The chain carries TRBV18 and TRBJ1-4, with TRBD1 matching over 8 bases. Germline V CDR1 and CDR2: KGHSH, LQKENI. The CDR3 sequence is 15 residues long. V was clipped by 3 bases and J by 8 bases; unmatched bases: 8. The CDR3 DNA is TGTGCCAGCTCACCGCGGACAGGGCTTTACGAAAAACTGTTTTTT. Amino acids: CASSPRTGLYEKLFF.

This clone was counted only a few times. The chain has TRBV19 and TRBJ2-1; 8 positions match TRBD2. The CDR3 spans 14 residues. V shed 5 bases and J 8 bases; nucleotides not matched to a gene: 8. Germline CDR1 LNHDA, CDR2 SQIVND (reference sequence). As DNA, the CDR3 is TGTGCCAGTAGTCTCCTAGACGGGAGGGATGAGCAGTTCTTC. Its translation is CASSLLDGRDEQFF.

This clone appeared a single time. This rearrangement joins TRBV11-2 to TRBJ1-5; unclear D gene. The CDR3 runs to 15 residues. V was cut by 5 bases and J by 4 bases, with 15 bases left in between. The germline V gene encodes CDR1 SGHAT and CDR2 FQNNGV. The CDR3 loop reads CASSPSPGGNQPQHF. The CDR3 bases are TGTGCCAGCAGCCCCTCCCCGGGAGGGAATCAGCCCCAGCATTTT. The full variable domain, completed using reference TRBV11-2 and TRBJ1-5, is EAGVAQSPRYKIIEKRQSVAFWCNPISGHATLYWYQQILGQGPKLLIQFQNNGVVDDSQLPKDRFSAERLKGVDSTLKIQPAKLEDSAVYLCASSPSPGGNQPQHFGDGTRLSIL.

The J gene is TRBJ2-2, the V gene TRBV19; 7 nucleotides agree with TRBD1. The germline CDR1 and CDR2 sequences are LNHDA and SQIVND (reference sequence). This CDR3 is 17 amino acids long. V was pared by 4 bases and J by 3 bases, with 11 bases of the junction left unmatched. CDR3 sequence (DNA): TGTGCCAGTAGTAAGGGGGCACAGGGTAGGTACACCGGGGAGCTGTTTTTT. As protein: CASSKGAQGRYTGELFF.

The CDR3 protein is CASSDSGFPEETQYF. DNA for the CDR3: TGTGCCAGCAGTGATTCGGGGTTTCCAGAAGAGACCCAGTACTTC. The chain employs TRBV2 and TRBJ2-5; perhaps TRBD2 as D (5 bases). The CDR3 covers 15 residues. Trimming left V 3 bases short and J 3 bases short, with 14 bases between. Germline values: CDR1 SNHLY, CDR2 FYNNEI.

The rearrangement joins TRBV18 to TRBJ1-2, with 8 bases aligning to TRBD1. CDR3 size: 17 residues. V shed 3 bases and J 4 bases; nucleotides not matched to a gene: 13. Germline V CDR1 and CDR2: KGHSH, LQKENI. CDR3 DNA: TGTGCCAGCTCACCCGGGACAGGCTTAGGAGTTGGCTATGGCTACACCTTC. Residues: CASSPGTGLGVGYGYTF.

J is TRBJ1-6 and V is TRBV7-9, with D possibly matching TRBD1 (6 bases). CDR1 and CDR2 (germline): SEHNR, FQNEAQ (reference sequence). The CDR3 extends over 17 amino acids. V shed 5 bases and J shed 4 bases, with 18 bases lying between them. CDR3 in amino acids: CASSTLGQSLYNSPLHF. The DNA for the CDR3 is TGTGCCAGCAGCACCCTTGGACAGTCTCTGTATAATTCACCCCTCCACTTT.

The V call is TRBV7-2, the J call TRBJ1-6, with a possible D match to TRBD1 (6 bases). The CDR3 extends over 15 amino acids. V was clipped by 1 base and J by 5 bases, with 9 bases between them. The germline V gene encodes CDR1 SGHTA and CDR2 FQGNSA. CDR3 loop: CASSLVGHDNSPLHF. In DNA, the CDR3 is TGTGCCAGCAGCTTAGTGGGACATGATAATTCACCCCTCCACTTT. The full variable domain, in which reference TRBV7-2 and TRBJ1-6 provide the parts outside the CDR3, is GAGVSQSPSNKVTEKGKDVELRCDPISGHTALYWYRQSLGQGLEFLIYFQGNSAPDKSGLPSDRFSAERTGGSVSTLTIQRTQQEDSAVYLCASSLVGHDNSPLHFGNGTRLTVT.

This sequence joins TRBV25-1 and TRBJ1-3; possibly TRBD1 for D (5 bases). Germline CDR1 and CDR2: MGHDK and SYGVNS. This CDR3 is 14 amino acids long. The V gene lost 7 bases and the J gene lost 1 base, with 11 bases spanning the gap. The CDR3, as DNA: TGTGCCAGCAACCAGGCAGGGTCTGGAAACACCATATATTTT. This gives the protein CASNQAGSGNTIYF.

The V and J genes are TRBV5-5 and TRBJ1-1; possible D gene TRBD1, 5 bases. Trimming pared 0 bases from V and 5 bases from J, leaving 8 bases between. The CDR3 spans 13 residues. Germline CDR1 is SGHKS and CDR2 is YYEKEE (reference sequence). The CDR3 region has the DNA TGTGCCAGCAGCTTGGCAGGGAATACTGAAGCTTTCTTT. This encodes CASSLAGNTEAFF.

The rearrangement uses TRBV19 and TRBJ1-3; 9 nucleotides align to TRBD1. Germline V gives CDR1 LNHDA, CDR2 SQIVND (reference sequence). CDR3 size: 18 residues. With 5 bases clipped from V and 4 bases from J, the junction kept 15 bases outside the gene matches. Here the CDR3 reads CASSFKGSGQGAGNTIYF. The CDR3 DNA sequence: TGTGCCAGTAGTTTCAAAGGTTCGGGACAGGGAGCAGGAAACACCATATATTTT. The whole variable domain, remainder taken from reference TRBV19 and TRBJ1-3, is DGGITQSPKYLFRKEGQNVTLSCEQNLNHDAMYWYRQDPGQGLRLIYYSQIVNDFQKGDIAEGYSVSREKKESFPLTVTSAQKNPTAFYLCASSFKGSGQGAGNTIYFGEGSWLTVV.

Regarding this clone: Other DNA sequences in this sample translate to the same CDR3. The genes are TRBV25-1 and TRBJ1-6, with D hard to call. Germline V CDR1 and CDR2: MGHDK, SYGVNS. V was shortened by 3 bases and J by 9 bases, with 9 bases between the two germline ends. This CDR3 contains 13 residues. CDR3 DNA: TGTGCCAGCAGTGAGTATGTCGGTTCACCCCTCCACTTT. Encoded protein: CASSEYVGSPLHF.